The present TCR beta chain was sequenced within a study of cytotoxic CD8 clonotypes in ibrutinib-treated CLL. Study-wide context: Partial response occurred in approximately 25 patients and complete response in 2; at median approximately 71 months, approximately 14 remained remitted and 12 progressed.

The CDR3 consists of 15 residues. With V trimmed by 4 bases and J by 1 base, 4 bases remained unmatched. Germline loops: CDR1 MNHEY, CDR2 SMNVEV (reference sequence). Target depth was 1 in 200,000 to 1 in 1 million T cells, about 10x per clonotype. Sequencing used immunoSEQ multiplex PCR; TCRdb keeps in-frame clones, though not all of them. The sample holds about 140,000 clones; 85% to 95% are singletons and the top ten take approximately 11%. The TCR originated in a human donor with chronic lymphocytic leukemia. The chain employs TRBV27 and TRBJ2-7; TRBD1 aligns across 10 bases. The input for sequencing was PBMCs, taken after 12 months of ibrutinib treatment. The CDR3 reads CASSSWTGGSYEQYF. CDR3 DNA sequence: TGTGCCAGCAGTTCCTGGACAGGGGGTTCCTACGAGCAGTACTTC.